This T cell receptor (beta chain) came from a study of blood T cell repertoires in COVID-19. The overall study: Both acute and convalescent COVID-19 samples were obtained from the United States, Italy and Spain. T cells, B-cell-depleted T cells, or PBMCs provided the cDNA or gDNA that served as material.

The CDR3 contains 14 residues. The germline V gene has CDR1 SGHRS and CDR2 YFSETQ. V lost 7 bases, J lost 6 bases, and 20 bases lay in between. Per the original methods: Estimates of nucleated cell counts were drawn from the amplification of reference gene primers. Sequencing was performed with immunoSEQ multiplex PCR; in TCRdb, only in-frame clones are kept and a portion is missing. The V and J calls and clone size were taken over from that table, and D and trimming were inferred from the DNA. The data contain around 70,000 clones, roughly 80% of them singletons. The TCR sequence derives from a woman between 55 and 75 years old with acute or convalescent COVID-19. The chain uses TRBV5-1 and TRBJ2-7, with D maybe TRBD2 (5 bases). The sequenced sample consisted of peripheral blood. The CDR3 nucleotides read TGCGCCAGCCGACCTGTTGGGAGCTCCCTCGAGCAGTACTTC. Amino acids: CASRPVGSSLEQYF.